The 32 T cell receptor beta chains listed next were all sequenced from one sample in a study of blood T cell repertoires in COVID-19. The method was immunoSEQ multiplex PCR; TCRdb's version includes in-frame clones alone and lacks a portion of them. The sample includes more than 300,000 clones, roughly 86% of them seen just once. Sequenced: peripheral blood. The origin of the receptors is a woman in her forties or fifties with acute or convalescent COVID-19.

The chain couples TRBV7-2 to TRBJ2-5; D might be TRBD1 (6 bases). Germline V gene sequence: CDR1 SGHTA, CDR2 FQGNSA. Trimming took 3 bases from V and 5 from J, leaving 10 bases between them. The CDR3 runs 13 residues. Here the CDR3 DNA reads TGTGCCAGCAGCTTCTCAGGGGAGGAGACCCAGTACTTC. Its translation: CASSFSGEETQYF. Based on the CDR3 plus reference TRBV7-2 and TRBJ2-5, the full variable domain is GAGVSQSPSNKVTEKGKDVELRCDPISGHTALYWYRQSLGQGLEFLIYFQGNSAPDKSGLPSDRFSAERTGGSVSTLTIQRTQQEDSAVYLCASSFSGEETQYFGPGTRLLVL.

The chain links TRBV9 to TRBJ2-2; D might be TRBD1 (5 bases). The ends were cut back, 1 base at V and 6 bases at J, with 10 bases in the middle. Germline V CDR1 and CDR2: SGDLS, YYNGEE. This CDR3 is 14 amino acids long. CDR3 in amino acids: CASSVRWGSGELFF. The DNA for the CDR3 is TGTGCCAGCAGCGTAAGATGGGGCTCCGGGGAGCTGTTTTTT.

V and J are TRBV7-2 and TRBJ2-7; 8 bases match TRBD1. The germline gives CDR1 SGHTA, CDR2 FQGNSA. V lost 5 bases and J lost 0; bases outside the gene matches: 6. The CDR3 is 15 amino acids. The CDR3 nucleotides read TGTGCCAGCAGCCTAGACAGGGGACCCTCCTACGAGCAGTACTTC. Protein product: CASSLDRGPSYEQYF.

V and J are TRBV7-9 and TRBJ2-5; D is perhaps TRBD2 (7 bases). Trimming cost V 6 bases and J 4 bases, with 15 bases left between them. This CDR3 is 14 amino acids long. Germline V CDR1 and CDR2: SEHNR, FQNEAQ (reference sequence). The CDR3 here is CASRPRGARETQYF. The CDR3 region has the DNA TGTGCCAGCAGGCCTCGGGGGGCTCGAGAGACCCAGTACTTC.

The rearrangement uses TRBV29-1 and TRBJ1-1; no firm D call. V shed 0 bases and J shed 2 bases, with 4 bases lying between them. Germline V gene data show CDR1 as SQVTM and CDR2 as ANQGSEA. The CDR3 length is 12 residues. In nucleotides, the CDR3 is TGCAGCGTTGAAGATCTCAACACTGAAGCTTTCTTT. This gives the protein CSVEDLNTEAFF.

The chain carries TRBV10-1 and TRBJ2-7; 11 bases line up with TRBD1. CDR3 length equals 17 residues. CDR1 WNHNN and CDR2 SYGVQD come from the germline V gene (reference sequence). With V trimmed by 0 bases and J by 7 bases, 11 bases remained unmatched. CDR3 residues: CASSESSWTGGLLEQYF. CDR3 nucleotide sequence: TGCGCCAGCAGTGAGTCTTCCTGGACAGGGGGCTTGTTGGAGCAGTACTTC.

V gene TRBV9 combines with J gene TRBJ2-7, with 10 bases that match TRBD1. Germline trimming cut 1 base from V and 2 bases from J; bases unmatched to any gene: 3. The CDR3 is 15 amino acids. CDR1 is SGDLS, CDR2 YYNGEE, per germline. CDR3 residues: CASSVFGQGAYEQYF. The CDR3, as DNA: TGTGCCAGCAGCGTATTTGGACAGGGGGCCTACGAGCAGTACTTC.

The V gene is TRBV13, the J gene TRBJ2-1, with 8 bases aligning to TRBD1. The CDR3 extends over 16 amino acids. Trimming removed 4 bases from V and 8 bases from J; junction bases left unmatched: 13. Germline CDR1 reads PRHDT; CDR2 reads FYEKMQ (reference sequence). The CDR3 reads CASSSPGGVGAHEQFF. CDR3 nucleotide sequence: TGTGCCAGCAGCTCCCCAGGGGGCGTGGGGGCCCATGAGCAGTTCTTC.

The V call is TRBV30, the J call TRBJ2-3; 12 bases map to TRBD2. Germline V gene data show CDR1 as GTSNPN and CDR2 as SVGIG (reference sequence). Unmatched junction bases numbered 7, after V lost 1 base and J lost 5 bases. The CDR3 totals 16 residues. The CDR3, as DNA: TGTGCCTGGAGTGCACGGGCTAGCGGGAGGGAAGATACGCAGTATTTT. Translation gives CAWSARASGREDTQYF. The whole variable domain, remainder taken from reference TRBV30 and TRBJ2-3, is SQTIHQWPATLVQPVGSPLSLECTVEGTSNPNLYWYRQAAGRGLQLLFYSVGIGQISSEVPQNLSASRPQDRQFILSSKKLLLSDSGFYLCAWSARASGREDTQYFGPGTRLTVL.

This chain links TRBV11-3 with TRBJ2-3, with D perhaps matching TRBD2 (7 bases). The CDR3 runs to 15 residues. With 5 bases removed from V and 5 bases from J, the gap between germline ends came to 17 bases. Germline assignment: CDR1 SGHNT and CDR2 YENEEA. CDR3 protein: CASSLGGLGEDTQYF. CDR3 DNA: TGTGCCAGCAGCCTGGGGGGGCTCGGAGAAGATACGCAGTATTTT.

V is TRBV27 and J is TRBJ2-7; possible D gene TRBD1, 6 bases. V lost 5 bases to trimming and J lost 0 bases, with 11 bases between them. Per the germline V gene, CDR1 is MNHEY and CDR2 is SMNVEV (reference sequence). This CDR3 has 14 residues. This CDR3 reads CASSDQGHSYEQYF. In DNA, the CDR3 is TGTGCCAGCAGTGACCAGGGGCACTCCTACGAGCAGTACTTC.

The chain carries TRBV24-1 and TRBJ2-3, with D maybe TRBD1 (6 bases). The CDR3 has 16 amino acids. Germline V gene data show CDR1 as KGHDR and CDR2 as SFDVKD. Trimming took 1 base from V and 0 from J, leaving 10 bases between them. CDR3 nucleotides: TGTGCCACCAGTGATTTAGGACAGCCTAGCACAGATACGCAGTATTTT. Its translation is CATSDLGQPSTDTQYF.

This clone has only one observation. The chain recombines TRBV5-1 with TRBJ2-3, with 14 bases that match TRBD2. From germline, CDR1 is SGHRS and CDR2 YFSETQ. This CDR3 is built from 15 residues. V shed 5 bases, J shed 9 bases, and the junction held 8 bases outside the gene matches. CDR3 protein: CASSSGTSGSWTQYF. As DNA, the CDR3 is TGCGCCAGCAGTTCCGGGACTAGCGGGAGCTGGACGCAGTATTTT.

The V and J genes are TRBV28 and TRBJ1-4, with a tentative D call TRBD1 (6 bases). Germline assignment: CDR1 MDHEN and CDR2 SYDVKM. The CDR3 runs to 15 residues. Trimming took off 1 base at V and 4 bases at J, with 10 bases between the two ends. For the CDR3, the DNA is TGTGCCAGCAGTTTATCCCAGGGGCTTAATGAAAAACTGTTTTTT. Translating gives CASSLSQGLNEKLFF. Full variable domain (rest looked up from reference TRBV28 and TRBJ1-4): DVKVTQSSRYLVKRTGEKVFLECVQDMDHENMFWYRQDPGLGLRLIYFSYDVKMKEKGDIPEGYSVSREKKERFSLILESASTNQTSMYLCASSLSQGLNEKLFFGSGTQLSVL.

The chain employs TRBV25-1 and TRBJ2-7, with 7 positions matching TRBD2. The trim removed 5 bases at V and 0 bases at J, leaving 4 bases unmatched. Germline V gene data show CDR1 as MGHDK and CDR2 as SYGVNS. This CDR3 comprises 14 residues. The CDR3 protein is CASSLCGSSYEQYF. DNA for the CDR3: TGTGCCAGCAGTCTCTGCGGGAGCTCCTACGAGCAGTACTTC.

This chain connects TRBV18 to TRBJ1-3, with D possibly matching TRBD1 (5 bases). There are 14 residues in the CDR3. V lost 5 bases and J lost 2, with 10 bases in between. The germline gives CDR1 KGHSH, CDR2 LQKENI. The CDR3 is CASSASRAGNTIYF. The CDR3 DNA reads TGTGCCAGCTCAGCCAGCAGGGCTGGAAACACCATATATTTT.

The gene calls are TRBV12-3 or TRBV12-4 and TRBJ2-1; D is uncertain. This CDR3 has 13 amino acids. V gave up 3 bases and J gave up 8 bases, with 11 bases separating them. The CDR3 loop reads CASSLILNHEQFF. CDR3 nucleotides: TGTGCCAGCAGTTTGATACTTAACCATGAGCAGTTCTTC.

The genes are TRBV6-5 and TRBJ2-1; TRBD1 aligns across 8 bases. Germline CDR1 is MNHEY and CDR2 is SVGAGI. Unmatched junction bases numbered 12, after V lost 6 bases and J lost 8 bases. The CDR3 is 15 amino acids. The CDR3 spells CASRDTGGEFYEQFF. The CDR3 nucleotides are TGTGCCAGCAGGGATACAGGGGGAGAGTTCTATGAGCAGTTCTTC.

This chain connects TRBV4-2 to TRBJ2-1; D may be TRBD2 (7 bases). V dropped 3 bases and J dropped 7 bases, with 16 bases sitting between them. Germline-derived CDR1 and CDR2 are LGHNA and YNFKEQ. The CDR3 spans 15 residues. DNA of the CDR3: TGTGCCAGCAGCCAGAGGGGGGGCATGGGGAATGAGCAGTTCTTC. It specifies CASSQRGGMGNEQFF.

J is TRBJ2-2 and V is TRBV19; D gene unclear. The CDR3 is 14 amino acids. Germline values: CDR1 LNHDA, CDR2 SQIVND (reference sequence). V lost 7 bases to trimming and J lost 1 base, with 10 bases between them. This CDR3 is CASIPPRNTGELFF. CDR3 bases: TGTGCCAGTATACCTCCCAGGAACACCGGGGAGCTGTTTTTT.

CDR3 nucleotide sequence: TGTCTCACCTCAGCCGGGGTCTATGGCTACACCTTC. Residues: CLTSAGVYGYTF. The chain recombines TRBV2 with TRBJ1-2; D is ambiguous. The CDR3 extends over 12 amino acids. The V gene's germline CDR1 is SNHLY and CDR2 FYNNEI.

The rearrangement links TRBV7-6 to TRBJ2-7; TRBD2 matches 7 bases. V shed 5 bases, J shed 5 bases, and the junction held 15 bases outside the gene matches. Per the germline V gene, CDR1 is SGHVS and CDR2 is FNYEAQ. The CDR3 loop spans 16 amino acids. In nucleotides, the CDR3 is TGTGCCAGCAGCGACCAAGCGCTAGCGGAGAACGACGAGCAGTACTTC. Translation: CASSDQALAENDEQYF.

The V call is TRBV28, the J call TRBJ2-1; possibly TRBD2 for D (5 bases). The CDR3 consists of 17 residues. Germline V gives CDR1 MDHEN, CDR2 SYDVKM. V gave up 7 bases and J gave up 4 bases, with 23 bases separating them. The CDR3 DNA follows: TGTGCCAGCACTTTCGGAGGTGCTGCGACGCTATACAATGAGCAGTTCTTC. It yields the protein CASTFGGAATLYNEQFF.

The J gene is TRBJ1-5, the V gene TRBV4-1, with TRBD1 matching over 9 bases. In germline, CDR1 is MGHRA, CDR2 YSYEKL. This CDR3 has 16 residues. V shed 4 bases, J shed 0 bases, and the junction held 4 bases outside the gene matches. Here the CDR3 reads CASSLGTGFSNQPQHF. CDR3 coding DNA: TGCGCCAGCAGCCTAGGGACAGGGTTTAGCAATCAGCCCCAGCATTTT.

This clone was counted a single time. This sequence joins TRBV21-1 and TRBJ2-1; the table's D call of TRBD2 was not tested on the DNA. TRBV21-1 represents a pseudogene. This CDR3 has 16 residues. The CDR3 region has the DNA TGTGCCAGCAGCTCGTTCACTAAAACGACCTACAATGAGCAGTTCTTC. It is translated as CASSSFTKTTYNEQFF.

V gene TRBV19 combines with J gene TRBJ1-4; maybe TRBD1 (5 bases). CDR3 length: 13 amino acids. V was trimmed by 6 bases and J by 5 bases, leaving 10 bases between them. Per the germline V gene, CDR1 is LNHDA and CDR2 is SQIVND (reference sequence). The CDR3 here is CASREAGNEKLFF. The CDR3, as DNA: TGTGCCAGTAGAGAGGCAGGGAATGAAAAACTGTTTTTT.

This rearrangement joins TRBV19 to TRBJ2-5; TRBD1 agrees at 8 bases. V shed 1 base, J shed 7 bases, and the junction held 8 bases outside the gene matches. The CDR3 extends over 15 amino acids. CDR1 is LNHDA and CDR2 is SQIVND in the germline V gene (reference sequence). CDR3 sequence: CASSIGQGATGTQYF. In DNA form, the CDR3 reads TGTGCCAGTAGTATAGGGCAGGGGGCGACCGGGACCCAGTACTTC.

The rearrangement uses TRBV11-3 and TRBJ2-5; D gene ambiguous. Germline V gene lookup returns CDR1 SGHNT and CDR2 YENEEA. Trimming took off 2 bases at V and 4 bases at J, with 8 bases between the two ends. The CDR3 runs to 13 residues. The CDR3 loop is CASSLNQIETQYF. As DNA, the CDR3 is TGTGCCAGCAGCTTAAATCAGATAGAGACCCAGTACTTC. The full variable domain, rest sourced from reference TRBV11-3 and TRBJ2-5, is EAGVVQSPRYKIIEKKQPVAFWCNPISGHNTLYWYLQNLGQGPELLIRYENEEAVDDSQLPKDRFSAERLKGVDSTLKIQPAELGDSAVYLCASSLNQIETQYFGPGTRLLVL.

The chain uses TRBV2 and TRBJ2-5; no firm D call. The CDR3 runs 11 residues. The V gene's germline CDR1 is SNHLY and CDR2 FYNNEI. V gave up 6 bases and J gave up 4 bases, with 6 bases separating them. The CDR3 protein is CASSSIETQYF. CDR3 nucleotides: TGTGCCAGCAGCAGTATAGAGACCCAGTACTTC.

The V call is TRBV3-1 (or the pseudogene TRBV3-2), the J call TRBJ2-1, with 10 nucleotides matching TRBD2. The V segment lost 4 bases and the J segment 4 bases; nucleotides outside the gene matches: 7. The germline CDR1 and CDR2 sequences are LGHDT and YNNKEL (reference sequence). The CDR3 runs 16 residues. Written as DNA, the CDR3 is TGTGCCAGCAGCCTTGCGACTAGCGGGTTTTACAATGAGCAGTTCTTC. Residues: CASSLATSGFYNEQFF.

This clone came up many times. The rearrangement uses TRBV4-2 and TRBJ2-3, with D unresolved. CDR3 length: 16 residues. Trimming took off 0 bases at V and 0 bases at J, with 10 bases between the two ends. The germline gives CDR1 LGHNA, CDR2 YNFKEQ. The CDR3: CASSQDRAYSTDTQYF. CDR3 nucleotide sequence: TGTGCCAGCAGCCAAGATCGAGCGTACAGCACAGATACGCAGTATTTT.

The gene calls are TRBV25-1 and TRBJ1-4; tentative D call: TRBD1 (5 bases). The CDR3 runs to 12 residues. V was trimmed by 2 bases and J by 8 bases, leaving 6 bases between them. Germline-derived CDR1 and CDR2 are MGHDK and SYGVNS. The chain's CDR3 is CASSEDREKLFF. The CDR3 DNA sequence: TGTGCCAGCAGTGAAGACAGAGAAAAACTGTTTTTT.